This T cell receptor (beta chain) was recorded in a study of Graves' ophthalmopathy and Graves' hyperthyroidism. Findings and caveats of the study: In blood appeared most of the expanded thyroid clonotypes whose frequency exceeded 0.001. Sensitivity of 87.88% and specificity of less than 82% were achieved when a 13-signature model separated ophthalmopathy from stable hyperthyroidism.

Patients were excluded if they had other autoimmune diseases or uncontrolled infections, and likewise if pregnancy or lactation applied. Worth noting for this clonotype: Its target is not known.

Amplification targeted the TCR beta CDR3 regions, with RNA transcripts as the source material. Scientists carried out first-round RT-PCR using HTBI primers and then a second-round multiplex PCR. TCRdb re-analysed the multiplex PCR reads in MiXCR, keeping a single row per CDR3 protein. The sample yields around 1,200,000 distinct CDR3 sequences, approximately 35% seen once. Germline V gene data show CDR1 as DFQATT and CDR2 as SNEGSKA (reference sequence). The CDR3 is made up of 13 amino acids. Trimming cost V 1 base and J 12 bases; bases outside gene matches: 6. This chain links TRBV20-1 with TRBJ2-7; TRBD2 matches at 13 bases. The clonotype was recovered from an adult man with Graves' hyperthyroidism. Sequencing input: peripheral blood or thyroid tissue (not recorded which). CDR3 protein: CSARAGLAGTAYF. The DNA for the CDR3 is TGCAGTGCTAGAGCGGGACTAGCGGGAACAGCGTACTTC.